This entry lists 32 T cell receptor beta chains sequenced from one sample in a study of blood T cells in healthy people across ages. Combining a sample-barcoded 5' primer with a J-beta primer mix, a second PCR ran for roughly 6 to 12 cycles. TCRdb ran MiXCR on the 5' RACE reads and lists one entry per CDR3 protein. Of under 2 million distinct CDR3 sequences in the sample, about 35% were seen once. Sequences were obtained from blood. Receptor source: a woman in her 30s in good health.

This clonotype is a singleton in its sample. CDR3 loop: CSVEATENYEQYF. The CDR3 DNA is TGCAGCGTTGAGGCGACAGAAAACTACGAGCAGTACTTC. The chain has TRBV29-1 and TRBJ2-7, with D possibly TRBD1 on 5 matching bases. This CDR3 has 13 amino acids. The ends were cut back, 3 bases at V and 3 bases at J, with 12 bases in the middle. Per the germline V gene, CDR1 is SQVTM and CDR2 is ANQGSEA.

This clonotype was counted between two and nine times. The genes are TRBV20-1 and TRBJ2-5; perhaps TRBD1 as D (5 bases). This CDR3 region has 13 residues. V was shortened by 5 bases and J by 1 base, with 11 bases between the two germline ends. CDR1 DFQATT and CDR2 SNEGSKA come from the germline V gene (reference sequence). The DNA of the CDR3 is TGCAGTGCTGGGTCAGGGTTCCAAGAGACCCAGTACTTC. Translating it yields CSAGSGFQETQYF.

The chain is built from TRBV20-1 and TRBJ2-5; maybe TRBD1 (6 bases). With the DNA end fitting TRBJ2-7 better, the J assignment may be wrong. The germline V gene has CDR1 DFQATT and CDR2 SNEGSKA (reference sequence). This CDR3 comprises 16 residues. In DNA, the CDR3 is TGCAGTGCTAGAGATCTCCCGGACAGAATGTCCTACGAGCAGTACTTC. This codes for CSARDLPDRMSYEQYF.

This chain links TRBV12-3 or TRBV12-4 with TRBJ1-2; tentative D call: TRBD1 (6 bases). Between the trimmed V and J ends, which lost 11 bases and 2 bases, there was a span of 12 bases. The CDR3 covers 12 residues. DNA of the CDR3: TGTGCCGGGTCCACAGGGAACTATGGCTACACCTTC. It translates to CAGSTGNYGYTF.

This clonotype was seen only a few times. The chain employs TRBV7-2 and TRBJ1-4; a weak D match, TRBD1 (5 bases). Germline CDR1 SGHTA, CDR2 FQGNSA. The CDR3 has 15 amino acids. The ends were cut back, 5 bases at V and 2 bases at J, with 12 bases in the middle. The DNA for the CDR3 is TGTGCCAGCAGCAGACAGACAGCTACTAATGAAAAACTGTTTTTT. Translating gives CASSRQTATNEKLFF.

Comments on this clonotype: Possible read error: a much larger clone is one base away. This rearrangement joins TRBV5-1 to TRBJ2-7; no firm D call. This CDR3 region has 14 residues. Germline V lookup: CDR1 SGHRS, CDR2 YFSETQ. The CDR3 nucleotides are TGCGCCAGCAGCTTGGACAGTACGACCTACGAGCGGTACTTC. Its protein product is CASSLDSTTYERYF.

This clonotype appeared a few times. V gene TRBV6-1 combines with J gene TRBJ2-5, with D tentatively TRBD2 (6 bases). CDR3 size: 14 residues. Germline V gene sequence: CDR1 MNHNS, CDR2 SASEGT. Trimming removed 7 bases at V and 2 bases at J, with 14 bases between. The CDR3 protein is CASTPRDLQETQYF. In nucleotides, the CDR3 is TGTGCCAGCACCCCCAGGGACTTACAAGAGACCCAGTACTTC.

A remark on this clonotype: This may be a read error: a much more frequent sequence differs by one nucleotide. The chain couples TRBV5-5 to TRBJ2-3; TRBD2 agrees at 15 bases. Germline V lookup: CDR1 SGHKS, CDR2 YYEKEE (reference sequence). The CDR3 runs 17 residues. The CDR3 DNA is TGTGCCAGCAGCCCGGGACTAGCGGGAGGAAGGACAGATGCGCAGTATTTT. This gives the protein CASSPGLAGGRTDAQYF.

V gene TRBV20-1 combines with J gene TRBJ2-3, with 11 positions matching TRBD2. J was trimmed by 2 bases and V by 4 bases; bases with no gene match: 14. Germline lookup yields CDR1 DFQATT and CDR2 SNEGSKA (reference sequence). CDR3 size: 18 residues. The chain's CDR3 is CSAKTSGVMSYLTDTQYF. The CDR3 DNA sequence: TGCAGTGCTAAGACTAGCGGGGTTATGTCATACCTCACAGATACGCAGTATTTT.

In this sample, this clonotype turned up a few times. The rearrangement links TRBV12-3 or TRBV12-4 to TRBJ1-1; possibly TRBD1 for D (5 bases). The CDR3 totals 17 residues. V was trimmed by 4 bases and J by 1 base, leaving 19 bases between them. CDR3: CASSSRDLVDPNTEAFF. In DNA form, the CDR3 reads TGTGCCAGCAGTTCCAGGGACCTCGTGGATCCGAACACTGAAGCTTTCTTT.

The chain joins TRBV30 to TRBJ1-1; TRBD1 matches at 7 bases. V was pared by 4 bases and J by 0 bases, with 2 bases of the junction left unmatched. The CDR3 has 13 amino acids. The germline CDR1 and CDR2 sequences are GTSNPN and SVGIG (reference sequence). CDR3: CAWKGQMNTEAFF. The CDR3 DNA reads TGTGCCTGGAAGGGACAGATGAACACTGAAGCTTTCTTT. The variable domain in full, completed from reference TRBV30 and TRBJ1-1, reads SQTIHQWPATLVQPVGSPLSLECTVEGTSNPNLYWYRQAAGRGLQLLFYSVGIGQISSEVPQNLSASRPQDRQFILSSKKLLLSDSGFYLCAWKGQMNTEAFFGQGTRLTVV.

The CDR3 bases are TGCAGCGTTGGATTTAGGGCCACTGAAGCTTTCTTT. Protein product: CSVGFRATEAFF. The V gene is TRBV29-1, the J gene TRBJ1-1, with D hard to call. CDR3 size: 12 residues. The V gene lost 4 bases and the J gene lost 4 bases, with 10 bases spanning the gap. CDR1 and CDR2 (germline): SQVTM, ANQGSEA. The whole variable domain, remainder taken from reference TRBV29-1 and TRBJ1-1, is SAVISQKPSRDICQRGTSLTIQCQVDSQVTMMFWYRQQPGQSLTLIATANQGSEATYESGFVIDKFPISRPNLTFSTLTVSNMSPEDSSIYLCSVGFRATEAFFGQGTRLTVV.

The rearrangement links TRBV20-1 to TRBJ2-3; 7 bases are shared with TRBD2. CDR1 is DFQATT, CDR2 SNEGSKA, per germline (reference sequence). V gave up 1 base and J gave up 2 bases; unmatched junction bases: 9. The CDR3 contains 16 residues. In DNA, the CDR3 is TGCAGTGCTAGAGGGGCCCGGGAGGAAAACACAGATACGCAGTATTTT. Its translation: CSARGAREENTDTQYF.

This clonotype was counted at least ten times. V usage is TRBV12-3 or TRBV12-4 and J usage is TRBJ2-7, with no clear D. V was trimmed by 8 bases and J by 2 bases, leaving 7 bases between them. This CDR3 spans 11 amino acids. The DNA for the CDR3 is TGTGCCAGCGGAGTAGCCTACGAGCAGTACTTC. Amino acid sequence: CASGVAYEQYF.

V and J are TRBV14 and TRBJ2-5, with 7 bases matching TRBD1. The assigned J gene may be wrong: the sequence end matches TRBJ2-7 better. CDR3 length equals 16 residues. Germline CDR1 is SGHDN and CDR2 is FVKESK. CDR3 amino acids: CASSQGDWTGQPEQYF. CDR3 nucleotide sequence: TGTGCCAGCAGCCAGGGGGATTGGACAGGACAACCCGAGCAGTACTTC.

This clonotype was detected a few times. The chain couples TRBV7-9 to TRBJ2-5; D is possibly TRBD1 (5 bases). The CDR3 covers 14 residues. Per germline, CDR1 SEHNR and CDR2 FQNEAQ (reference sequence). With 0 bases removed from V and 5 bases from J, the gap between germline ends came to 10 bases. The CDR3: CASSLATRDETQYF. The CDR3 region has the DNA TGTGCCAGCAGCTTAGCGACCAGGGATGAGACCCAGTACTTC.

The chain links TRBV20-1 to TRBJ2-3; possible D gene TRBD2, 6 bases. The CDR3 consists of 15 residues. From germline, CDR1 is DFQATT and CDR2 SNEGSKA (reference sequence). The V gene lost 0 bases and the J gene lost 5 bases, with 15 bases spanning the gap. CDR3 in amino acids: CSARETQRRVDTQYF. For the CDR3, the DNA is TGCAGTGCTAGAGAGACGCAGCGGAGGGTAGATACGCAGTATTTT.

Remarks on this clonotype: One end of the junction does not line up with germline, which may come from a read error. V gene TRBV9 combines with J gene TRBJ2-1; no clear D. Germline V CDR1 and CDR2: SGDLS, YYNGEE. The CDR3 runs 14 residues. In DNA, the CDR3 is TGTGCCGGCAGCGTAGCTATGAGCTACAATGAGCAGTTCTTC. This sequence encodes CAGSVAMSYNEQFF.

This sequence joins TRBV20-1 and TRBJ1-6, with 7 bases fitting TRBD1. In germline, CDR1 is DFQATT, CDR2 SNEGSKA (reference sequence). J lost 5 bases, V lost 5 bases, and 3 bases had no gene match. This CDR3 comprises 13 residues. The CDR3 spells CSAGGQNNSPLHF. The CDR3 bases are TGCAGTGCTGGGGGACAGAATAATTCACCCCTCCACTTT.

This clonotype occurred a few times. The V and J genes are TRBV10-3 and TRBJ1-2, with D tentatively TRBD1 (5 bases). This CDR3 region has 12 residues. The V end was cut by 4 bases, the J end by 5 bases, with 8 bases between. Germline CDR1 ENHRY, CDR2 SYGVKD. CDR3: CAISGGSYGYTF. The CDR3, as DNA: TGTGCCATCAGTGGGGGGAGTTATGGCTACACCTTC.

The gene calls are TRBV13 and TRBJ2-5; TRBD2 matches at 15 bases. The J call may be wrong; the DNA end is better matched by TRBJ2-7. The CDR3 is 15 residues long. Germline CDR1 reads PRHDT; CDR2 reads FYEKMQ (reference sequence). The CDR3, as DNA: TGTGCCAGCATGGGGACTAGCGGGAGGAGCGACGAGCAGTACTTC. This gives the protein CASMGTSGRSDEQYF.

Only one count was recorded for this clonotype. The gene calls are TRBV5-5 and TRBJ1-4; D gene uncertain. The V end was cut by 2 bases, the J end by 0 bases, with 5 bases between. The CDR3 has 14 residues. Germline values: CDR1 SGHKS, CDR2 YYEKEE (reference sequence). CDR3 sequence: CASSFLATNEKLFF. For the CDR3, the DNA is TGTGCCAGCAGCTTCCTAGCAACTAATGAAAAACTGTTTTTT.

This clonotype appeared many times. The chain couples TRBV4-1 to TRBJ1-5, with TRBD1 matching over 9 bases. J lost 7 bases, V lost 0 bases, and 4 bases had no gene match. The CDR3 is 15 residues long. CDR1 is MGHRA and CDR2 is YSYEKL in the germline V gene. CDR3 sequence (DNA): TGCGCCAGCAGCCAAGATCGTGGACAGGGGCAGCCCCAGCATTTT. Its protein is CASSQDRGQGQPQHF.

This clonotype appeared a few times. A junction boundary mismatches the germline segment, possibly from a read error. V and J are TRBV6-5 and TRBJ1-2; D is perhaps TRBD1 (6 bases). Germline lookup yields CDR1 MNHEY and CDR2 SVGAGI. This CDR3 comprises 13 residues. The CDR3 spells CASSRGSPDGYTF. The CDR3 DNA reads as TGTGCTAGCAGTAGGGGGAGTCCCGACGGCTACACCTTC.

This chain links TRBV20-1 with TRBJ2-7; 7 positions agree with TRBD2. Unmatched junction bases numbered 5, after V lost 3 bases and J lost 3 bases. Germline loops: CDR1 DFQATT, CDR2 SNEGSKA (reference sequence). The CDR3 contains 13 residues. CDR3 loop: CSARGLSNYEQYF. As DNA, the CDR3 is TGCAGTGCTAGGGGACTATCTAACTACGAGCAGTACTTC.

There are a few counts of this clonotype. The rearrangement links TRBV5-1 to TRBJ2-7, with 7 bases fitting TRBD2. CDR1 is SGHRS and CDR2 is YFSETQ in the germline V gene. Trimming took 4 bases from V and 6 from J; bases not matched to a gene: 7. The CDR3 consists of 13 residues. The CDR3 nucleotides are TGCGCCAGCAGCACACGGGGGGAAGGCGAGCAGTACTTC. Amino acids: CASSTRGEGEQYF.

There are a few counts of this clonotype. The chain uses TRBV20-1 and TRBJ2-7, with D maybe TRBD2 (5 bases). The ends were cut back, 2 bases at V and 3 bases at J, with 17 bases in the middle. Germline V gives CDR1 DFQATT, CDR2 SNEGSKA (reference sequence). The CDR3 is made up of 15 amino acids. The CDR3 reads CSARPQASLYYEQYF. For the CDR3, the DNA is TGCAGTGCTAGACCCCAGGCTAGCTTATACTACGAGCAGTACTTC.

V usage is TRBV9 and J usage is TRBJ2-5, with 8 bases identical to TRBD1. The germline V gene encodes CDR1 SGDLS and CDR2 YYNGEE. Trimming at V came to 3 bases and at J to 1 base, leaving 5 bases not matched to a gene. The CDR3 has 15 amino acids. The CDR3 sequence: CASSAYRGSQETQYF. The CDR3, as DNA: TGTGCCAGCAGCGCTTACAGGGGGTCCCAAGAGACCCAGTACTTC.

This clonotype turned up a few times. CDR3 nucleotides: TGTGCCAGCGAGCGGGACAGCCAAGAGACCCAGTACTTC. Translation gives CASERDSQETQYF. The chain links TRBV2 to TRBJ2-5; D is possibly TRBD1 or TRBD2 (7 bases each). Trimming shortened V by 8 bases and J by 1 base, and 11 bases separated the two germline ends. Germline CDR1 reads SNHLY; CDR2 reads FYNNEI. The CDR3 is made up of 13 amino acids.

This rearrangement joins TRBV5-1 to TRBJ2-1; D not resolved. Germline loops: CDR1 SGHRS, CDR2 YFSETQ. The CDR3 is 16 amino acids. The ends were cut back, 4 bases at V and 0 bases at J, with 14 bases in the middle. CDR3 sequence reads: CASSLGSFSSYNEQFF. CDR3 sequence (DNA): TGCGCCAGCAGCCTAGGTTCGTTTAGCTCCTACAATGAGCAGTTCTTC.

The chain employs TRBV5-1 and TRBJ2-1, with TRBD2 matching 8 bases. Germline V gene sequence: CDR1 SGHRS, CDR2 YFSETQ. V lost 4 bases to trimming and J lost 7 bases; unmatched junction nucleotides: 13. This CDR3 contains 16 residues. As DNA, the CDR3 is TGCGCCAGCAGCCCGCCCGTCGGGGGGGCAGGGAATGAGCAGTTCTTC. Its translation: CASSPPVGGAGNEQFF. Variable domain in full (rest from reference TRBV5-1 and TRBJ2-1): KAGVTQTPRYLIKTRGQQVTLSCSPISGHRSVSWYQQTPGQGLQFLFEYFSETQRNKGNFPGRFSGRQFSNSRSEMNVSTLELGDSALYLCASSPPVGGAGNEQFFGPGTRLTVL.

This chain connects TRBV5-1 to TRBJ2-3, with D perhaps given as TRBD1 or TRBD2 (7 bases each). Trimming removed 0 bases at V and 6 bases at J, with 17 bases between. The V gene's germline CDR1 is SGHRS and CDR2 YFSETQ. The CDR3 totals 16 residues. CDR3 in DNA: TGCGCCAGCAGCTTGGTTCAGGGGGGGGTTGGCGATACGCAGTATTTT. Its protein is CASSLVQGGVGDTQYF.